This T cell receptor (beta chain) was sequenced during a study of cytomegalovirus exposure and HLA in healthy donors. Study results and limitations: Within the 95 to 150 validation repertoires, first-cohort TCR clusters tended to co-occur, according to a later analysis. Cytomegalovirus-associated TCR beta chains were listed, numbering 150 to 200. There were a few CMV-associated chains whose specificity for CMV antigens was confirmed in vitro.

Only a few counts were recorded for this clone. As yet, its antigen is unknown. The germline CDR1 and CDR2 sequences are MNHEY and SMNVEV (reference sequence). V lost 4 bases and J lost 3, with 16 bases in between. The CDR3 has 16 residues. The assay was immunoSEQ multiplex PCR, and TCRdb's table has in-frame clones only and misses some. The sample records approximately 150,000 clones, 85% being singletons. The donors formed part of the approximately 120-subject validation cohort, distinct from the roughly 730-subject first cohort. Sequenced sample: PBMCs. The chain uses TRBV27 and TRBJ2-1; D is perhaps TRBD2 (5 bases). The TCR was taken from a man aged 25-40 years in good health and CMV-seropositive. The CDR3 nucleotides are TGTGCCAGCAGTTCATACTTAGCGAACCTCTACAATGAGCAGTTCTTC. Protein sequence: CASSSYLANLYNEQFF.